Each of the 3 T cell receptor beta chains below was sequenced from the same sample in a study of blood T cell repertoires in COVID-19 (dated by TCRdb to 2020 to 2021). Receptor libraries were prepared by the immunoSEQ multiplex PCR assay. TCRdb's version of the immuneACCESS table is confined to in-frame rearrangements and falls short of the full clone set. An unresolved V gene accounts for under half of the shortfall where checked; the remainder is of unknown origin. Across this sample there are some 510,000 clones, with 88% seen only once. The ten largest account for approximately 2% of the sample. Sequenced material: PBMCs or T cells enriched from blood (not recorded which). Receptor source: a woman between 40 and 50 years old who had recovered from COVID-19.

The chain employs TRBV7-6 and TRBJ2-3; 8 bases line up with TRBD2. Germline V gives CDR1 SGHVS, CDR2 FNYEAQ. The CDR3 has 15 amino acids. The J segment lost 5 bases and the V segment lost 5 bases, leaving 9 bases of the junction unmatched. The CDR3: CASSQDLAGQDTQYF. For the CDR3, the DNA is TGTGCCAGCAGCCAGGACTTAGCGGGACAAGATACGCAGTATTTT.

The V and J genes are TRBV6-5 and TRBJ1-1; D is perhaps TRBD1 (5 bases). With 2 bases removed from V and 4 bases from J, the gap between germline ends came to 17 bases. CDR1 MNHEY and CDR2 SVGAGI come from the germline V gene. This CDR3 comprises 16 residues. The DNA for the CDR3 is TGTGCCAGCAGTTACGGGATTAATATGGGGGGCACTGAAGCTTTCTTT. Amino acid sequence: CASSYGINMGGTEAFF.

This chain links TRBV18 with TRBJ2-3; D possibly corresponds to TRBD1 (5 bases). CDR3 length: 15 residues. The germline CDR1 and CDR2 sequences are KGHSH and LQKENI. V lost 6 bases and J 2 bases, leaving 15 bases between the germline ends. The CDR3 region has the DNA TGTGCCAGCTCCCTAGGACACTTAAACACAGATACGCAGTATTTT. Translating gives CASSLGHLNTDTQYF.